This TCR beta chain came from a study of brain T cells in children with intractable seizures. Study conclusions and caveats: Pre-surgery blood may have been undersampled, hiding some clones.

Sequencing used immunoSEQ multiplex PCR; TCRdb keeps in-frame clones, though not all of them. The table shows under 400,000 clones, with over 90% occurring only once. Note on this clone: Its cognate antigen is unknown.

From germline, CDR1 is MNHNS and CDR2 SASEGT. This CDR3 region has 15 residues. Trimming removed 0 bases from V and 5 bases from J; junction bases left unmatched: 2. Time point meaning: blood from clinic visit 5 months post-surgery; TSC patient then seizure free. Sequencing was limited to surgery cases with top T cell transcript signatures in brain tissue. At least one anti-epileptic drug was given before surgery. Sequenced here: peripheral blood, sampled less than 6 months after surgery. The sequence came from a boy in the first two years of life with tuberous sclerosis and intractable seizures. The rearrangement uses TRBV6-1 and TRBJ1-4; 8 positions match TRBD1. In DNA, the CDR3 is TGTGCCAGCAGTGAAGCGAGACAGGGGAATGAAAAACTGTTTTTT. It codes for CASSEARQGNEKLFF.